This TCR beta chain was profiled in a study of CD8 T cells in ankylosing spondylitis. Construction of TCR beta libraries was performed using quantitative 5'-RACE with molecular barcodes. Using its own MiXCR run on the 5' RACE reads, TCRdb lists one record per CDR3 protein. The sample has some 800,000 distinct CDR3 sequences, 10% to 15% seen once. The CDR3 spans 13 residues. V was clipped by 6 bases and J by 1 base, with 10 bases between them. From germline, CDR1 is SGHRS and CDR2 YFSETQ. Regarding this clonotype: The target antigen is unknown.

The study, taken as a whole, reports: Some motif variants were previously reported in reactive arthritis synovial fluid and blood. According to the report, clones linked to the disease were significantly enriched in matched synovial fluid samples taken from ankylosing spondylitis patients. Seemingly distinctive of ankylosing spondylitis blood was a TCR beta motif formed by eight highly homologous variants.

The sample taken for sequencing was blood, either unsorted or a sorted T cell fraction (not recorded which). The sequence was obtained from a male donor with ankylosing spondylitis. V gene TRBV5-1 combines with J gene TRBJ1-1, with D tentatively TRBD1 (6 bases). This CDR3 is CASIGQTNTEAFF. CDR3 nucleotides: TGCGCCAGCATCGGACAGACGAACACTGAAGCTTTCTTT.